These 2 T cell receptor beta chains originate from one sample sequenced in a study of T cell responses to AZD1222 COVID-19 vaccine. Assay: immunoSEQ multiplex PCR; the TCRdb copy retains only in-frame clones and omits some. The table records 120,000 or so clones, about 81% of them present only once. The material sequenced was peripheral blood, taken on day 0 of AZD1222 vaccination. The receptors here all came from an adult in good health.

This chain connects TRBV11-2 to TRBJ2-7, with D tentatively TRBD1 (5 bases). V shed 4 bases and J shed 4 bases, with 11 bases lying between them. CDR3 size: 13 residues. Germline CDR1 is SGHAT and CDR2 is FQNNGV. CDR3 nucleotide sequence: TGTGCCAGCAGCTCCACGACAGAGTACGAGCAGTACTTC. It codes for CASSSTTEYEQYF.

The chain uses TRBV28 and TRBJ2-7; 7 bases are shared with TRBD1. CDR3 length: 13 amino acids. The J segment lost 2 bases and the V segment lost 6 bases, leaving 4 bases of the junction unmatched. Germline V gives CDR1 MDHEN, CDR2 SYDVKM. CDR3 nucleotides: TGTGCCAGCAGACAGGGGCTCACCTACGAGCAGTACTTC. This gives the protein CASRQGLTYEQYF.